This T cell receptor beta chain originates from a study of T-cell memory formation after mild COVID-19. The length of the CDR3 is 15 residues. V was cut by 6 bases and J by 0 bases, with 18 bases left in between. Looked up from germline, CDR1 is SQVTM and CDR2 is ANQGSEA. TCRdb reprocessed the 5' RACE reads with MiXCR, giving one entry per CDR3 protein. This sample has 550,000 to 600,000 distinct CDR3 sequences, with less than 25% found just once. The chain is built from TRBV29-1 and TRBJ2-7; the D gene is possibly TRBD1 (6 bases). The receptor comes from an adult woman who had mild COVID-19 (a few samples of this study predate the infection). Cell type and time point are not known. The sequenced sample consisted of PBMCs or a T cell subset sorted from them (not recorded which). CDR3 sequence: CSVSGTRESSYEQYF. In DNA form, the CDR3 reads TGCAGCGTCTCCGGGACAAGGGAGAGCTCCTACGAGCAGTACTTC.